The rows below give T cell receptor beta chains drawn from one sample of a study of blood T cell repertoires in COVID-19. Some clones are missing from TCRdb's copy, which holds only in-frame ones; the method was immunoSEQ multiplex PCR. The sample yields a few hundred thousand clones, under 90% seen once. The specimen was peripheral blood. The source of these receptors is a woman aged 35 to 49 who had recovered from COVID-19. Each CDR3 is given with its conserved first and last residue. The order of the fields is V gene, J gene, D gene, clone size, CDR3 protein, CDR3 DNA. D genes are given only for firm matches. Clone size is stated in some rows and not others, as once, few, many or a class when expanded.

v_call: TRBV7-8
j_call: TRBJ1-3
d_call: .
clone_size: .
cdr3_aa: CASSSDKLSGNTIYF
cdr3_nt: TGTGCCAGCAGCTCCGACAAGCTCTCTGGAAACACCATATATTTT

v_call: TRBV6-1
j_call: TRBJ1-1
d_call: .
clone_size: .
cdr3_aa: CASSETRRGGAFF
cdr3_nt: TGTGCCAGCAGTGAAACCCGCCGGGGTGGAGCTTTCTTT

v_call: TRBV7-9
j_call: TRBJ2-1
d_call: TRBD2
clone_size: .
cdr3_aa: CASSFGLAEPYNEQFF
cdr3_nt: TGTGCCAGCAGCTTCGGACTAGCGGAACCCTACAATGAGCAGTTCTTC

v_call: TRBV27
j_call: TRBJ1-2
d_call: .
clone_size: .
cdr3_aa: CASSLSWGLLANYGYTF
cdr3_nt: TGTGCCAGCAGTTTATCCTGGGGCCTTCTGGCTAACTATGGCTACACCTTC

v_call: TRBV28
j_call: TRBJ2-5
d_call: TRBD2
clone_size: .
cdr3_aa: CASSFPSGGKETQYF
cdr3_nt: TGTGCCAGCAGTTTCCCTAGCGGGGGAAAAGAGACCCAGTACTTC

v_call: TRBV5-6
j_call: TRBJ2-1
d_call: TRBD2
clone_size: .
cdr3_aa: CASSLGLAVYNEQFF
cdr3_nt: TGTGCCAGCAGCTTGGGACTAGCGGTATACAATGAGCAGTTCTTC

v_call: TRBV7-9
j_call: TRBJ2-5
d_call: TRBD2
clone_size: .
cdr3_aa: CASSLGLAGGRETQYF
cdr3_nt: TGTGCCAGCAGCCTGGGACTAGCGGGAGGACGGGAGACCCAGTACTTC

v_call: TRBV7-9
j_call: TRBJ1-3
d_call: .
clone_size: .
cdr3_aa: CASSLHKEATDF
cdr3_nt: TGTGCCAGCAGCCTACACAAGGAGGCTACGGATTTT

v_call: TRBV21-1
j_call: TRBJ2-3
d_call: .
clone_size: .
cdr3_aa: CASSYLKGYGDTQYF
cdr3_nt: TGTGCCAGCAGCTATCTTAAGGGGTACGGGGATACGCAGTATTTT

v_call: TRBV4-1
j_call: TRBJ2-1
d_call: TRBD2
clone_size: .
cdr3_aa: CASSRAPAGGGNEQFF
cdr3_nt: TGCGCCAGCAGCCGGGCACCAGCGGGAGGGGGTAATGAGCAGTTCTTC

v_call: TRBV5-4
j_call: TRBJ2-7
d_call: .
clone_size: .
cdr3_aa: CASSLQGGYEQYF
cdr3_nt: TGTGCCAGCAGCTTGCAGGGGGGCTACGAGCAGTACTTC

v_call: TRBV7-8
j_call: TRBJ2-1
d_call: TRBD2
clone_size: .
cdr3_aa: CASSLVGGLAGSERNEQFF
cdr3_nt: TGTGCCAGCAGCTTAGTGGGGGGACTAGCGGGATCAGAGAGGAATGAGCAGTTCTTC

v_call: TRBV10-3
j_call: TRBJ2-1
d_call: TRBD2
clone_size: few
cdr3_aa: CAVLAGGRGEQFF
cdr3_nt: TGTGCCGTCCTAGCGGGAGGGCGGGGTGAGCAGTTCTTC

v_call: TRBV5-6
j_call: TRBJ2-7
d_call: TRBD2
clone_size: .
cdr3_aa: CASSLTLAAYEQYF
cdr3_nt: TGTGCCAGCAGCTTGACACTAGCGGCCTACGAGCAGTACTTC

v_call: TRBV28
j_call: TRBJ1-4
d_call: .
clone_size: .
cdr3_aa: CASSLEVATNEKLFF
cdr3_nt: TGTGCCAGCAGTTTAGAGGTTGCAACTAATGAAAAACTGTTTTTT

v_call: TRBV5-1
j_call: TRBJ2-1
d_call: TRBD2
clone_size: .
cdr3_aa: CASSLGSGLNEQFF
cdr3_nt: TGCGCCAGCAGCTTGGGTAGCGGGTTAAATGAGCAGTTCTTC

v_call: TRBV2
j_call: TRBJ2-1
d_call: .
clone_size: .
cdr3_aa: CASRPGTSYNEQFF
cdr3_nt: TGTGCCAGCAGACCCGGGACTTCCTACAATGAGCAGTTCTTC

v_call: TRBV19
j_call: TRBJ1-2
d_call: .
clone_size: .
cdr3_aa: CASSIGGGGYTF
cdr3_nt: TGTGCCAGTAGTATCGGGGGGGGAGGCTACACCTTC

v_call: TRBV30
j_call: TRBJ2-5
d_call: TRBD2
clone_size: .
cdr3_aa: CAWSGIAGVETQYF
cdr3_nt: TGTGCCTGGAGTGGAATAGCGGGAGTGGAGACCCAGTACTTC

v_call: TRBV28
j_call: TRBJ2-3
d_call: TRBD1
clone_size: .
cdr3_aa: CASRGQGTDTQYF
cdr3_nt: TGTGCCAGCAGAGGACAGGGCACAGATACGCAGTATTTT

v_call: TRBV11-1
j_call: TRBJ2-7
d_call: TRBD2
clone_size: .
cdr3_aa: CASSLRGSKNEQYF
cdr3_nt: TGTGCCAGCAGCTTACGCGGGAGTAAAAACGAGCAGTACTTC

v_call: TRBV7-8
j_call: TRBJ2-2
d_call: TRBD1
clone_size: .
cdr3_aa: CASGTGAGELFF
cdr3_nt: TGTGCCAGCGGTACAGGGGCCGGGGAGCTGTTTTTT

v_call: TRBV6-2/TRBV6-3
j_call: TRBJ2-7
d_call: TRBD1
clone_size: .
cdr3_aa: CASSLGDRRRFNYEQYF
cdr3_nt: TGTGCCAGCAGTTTAGGGGACAGGAGAAGGTTTAACTACGAGCAGTACTTC

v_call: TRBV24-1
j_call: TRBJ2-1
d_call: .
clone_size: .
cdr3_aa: CATSDLSGDYNEQFF
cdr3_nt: TGTGCCACCAGTGATTTGTCAGGGGACTACAATGAGCAGTTCTTC

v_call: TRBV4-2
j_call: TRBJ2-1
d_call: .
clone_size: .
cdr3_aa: CASSQGDYGGPEQFF
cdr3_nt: TGTGCCAGCTCCCAGGGGGACTACGGCGGACCTGAGCAGTTCTTC

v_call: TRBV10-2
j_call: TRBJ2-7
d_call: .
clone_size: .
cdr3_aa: CASSLEYEQYF
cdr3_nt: TGCGCCAGCAGTCTGGAGTACGAGCAGTACTTC

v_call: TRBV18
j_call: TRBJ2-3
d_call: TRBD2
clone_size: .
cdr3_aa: CASSRLAASTDTQYF
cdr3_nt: TGTGCCAGCTCACGACTAGCGGCTAGCACAGATACGCAGTATTTT

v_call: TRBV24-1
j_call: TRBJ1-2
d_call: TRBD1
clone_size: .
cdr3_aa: CATSDYTGVSGYTF
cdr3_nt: TGTGCCACCAGTGACTATACAGGGGTTAGTGGCTACACCTTC

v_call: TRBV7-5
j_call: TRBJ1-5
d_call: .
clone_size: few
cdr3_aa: CVRSLNHRELMLGNQPQHF
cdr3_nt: TGTGTCAGAAGCTTAAATCACAGGGAGCTTATGTTGGGCAATCAGCCCCAGCATTTT

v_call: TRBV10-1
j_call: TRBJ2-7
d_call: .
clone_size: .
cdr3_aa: CASSERRDAYEQYF
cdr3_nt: TGCGCCAGCAGTGAGCGGCGGGATGCCTACGAGCAGTACTTC

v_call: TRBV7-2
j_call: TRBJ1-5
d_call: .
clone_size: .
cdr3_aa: CASSLGGADQPQHF
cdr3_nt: TGTGCCAGCAGCTTAGGAGGAGCCGATCAGCCCCAGCATTTT

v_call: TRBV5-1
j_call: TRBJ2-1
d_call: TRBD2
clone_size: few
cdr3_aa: CASSWEGYTGNEQFF
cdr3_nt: TGCGCCAGCAGCTGGGAGGGCTACACTGGGAATGAGCAGTTCTTC

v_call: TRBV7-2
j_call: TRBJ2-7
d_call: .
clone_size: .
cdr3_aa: CASSLAGGLSGWVPEQYF
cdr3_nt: TGTGCCAGCAGCTTAGCGGGGGGCCTTAGCGGGTGGGTTCCCGAGCAGTACTTC

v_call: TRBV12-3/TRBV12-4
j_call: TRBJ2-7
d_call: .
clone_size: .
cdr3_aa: CASRHRDEQYF
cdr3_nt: TGTGCCAGCAGGCACAGGGACGAGCAGTACTTC

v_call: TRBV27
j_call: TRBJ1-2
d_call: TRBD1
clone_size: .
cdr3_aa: CASSSRTGLISNYGYTF
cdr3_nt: TGTGCCAGCAGTTCAAGGACAGGACTCATTTCTAACTATGGCTACACCTTC

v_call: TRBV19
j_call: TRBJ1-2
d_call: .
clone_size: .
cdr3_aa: CASSIVGGSEYGYTF
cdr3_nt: TGTGCCAGTAGTATCGTCGGGGGTTCAGAGTATGGCTACACCTTC

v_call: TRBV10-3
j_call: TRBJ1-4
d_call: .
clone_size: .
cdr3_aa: CAISAGEKLFF
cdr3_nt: TGTGCCATCAGTGCCGGTGAAAAACTGTTTTTT

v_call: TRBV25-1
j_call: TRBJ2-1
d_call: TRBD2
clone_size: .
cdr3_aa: CASTPIGGGSFDNEQFF
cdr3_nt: TGTGCCAGCACTCCGATCGGCGGCGGGAGCTTCGACAATGAGCAGTTCTTC

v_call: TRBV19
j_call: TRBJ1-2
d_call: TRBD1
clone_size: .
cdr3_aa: CASTTGQGYTF
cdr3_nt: TGTGCCAGTACGACAGGGCAAGGCTACACCTTC

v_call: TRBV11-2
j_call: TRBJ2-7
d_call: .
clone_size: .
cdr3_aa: CASSPGERREQYF
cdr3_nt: TGTGCCAGCAGCCCTGGGGAGCGCCGCGAGCAGTACTTC

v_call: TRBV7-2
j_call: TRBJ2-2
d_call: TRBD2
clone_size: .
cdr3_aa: CASSLRTSMSAGELFF
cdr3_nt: TGTGCCAGCAGCCTCCGGACTAGTATGTCCGCCGGGGAGCTGTTTTTT

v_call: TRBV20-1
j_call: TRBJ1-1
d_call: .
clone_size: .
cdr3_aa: CSARWGGKAFF
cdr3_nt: TGCAGTGCTCGATGGGGGGGGAAAGCTTTCTTT

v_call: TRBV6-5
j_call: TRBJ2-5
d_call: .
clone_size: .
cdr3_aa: CASTQWAQQETQYF
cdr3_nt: TGTGCCAGCACCCAATGGGCCCAGCAAGAGACCCAGTACTTC

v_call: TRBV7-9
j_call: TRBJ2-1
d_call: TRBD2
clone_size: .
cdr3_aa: CASSLVLAGSNEQFF
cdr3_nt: TGTGCCAGCAGCTTAGTTCTAGCGGGGAGCAATGAGCAGTTCTTC

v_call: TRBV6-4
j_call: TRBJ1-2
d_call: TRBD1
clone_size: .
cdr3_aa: CASSDPDRDNYGYTF
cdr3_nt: TGTGCCAGCAGTGATCCGGACAGGGATAACTATGGCTACACCTTC

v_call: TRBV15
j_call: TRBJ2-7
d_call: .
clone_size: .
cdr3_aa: CATSRVQGHEQYF
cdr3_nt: TGTGCCACCAGCAGAGTGCAGGGTCACGAGCAGTACTTC

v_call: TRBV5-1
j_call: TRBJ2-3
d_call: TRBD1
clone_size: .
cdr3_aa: CASSSAATGSTDTQYF
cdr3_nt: TGCGCCAGCAGCTCCGCCGCGACAGGGAGCACAGATACGCAGTATTTT

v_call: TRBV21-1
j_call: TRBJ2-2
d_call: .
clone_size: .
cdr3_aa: CASSKARAGWSGELFF
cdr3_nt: TGTGCCAGCAGCAAAGCGCGGGCAGGATGGTCCGGGGAGCTGTTTTTT

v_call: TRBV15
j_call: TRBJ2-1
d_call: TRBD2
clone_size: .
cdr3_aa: CATSRGTSGGYNEQFF
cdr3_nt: TGTGCCACCAGCAGAGGGACTAGCGGGGGGTACAATGAGCAGTTCTTC

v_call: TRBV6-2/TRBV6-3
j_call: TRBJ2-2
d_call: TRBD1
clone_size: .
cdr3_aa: CASSYSAGTGSTGELFF
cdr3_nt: TGTGCCAGCAGTTACTCGGCTGGGACAGGGAGCACCGGGGAGCTGTTTTTT